These 30 T cell receptor beta chains were sequenced from one sample in a study of T-cell memory formation after mild COVID-19. TCRdb ran MiXCR on the 5' RACE reads and lists one entry per CDR3 protein. Of hundreds of thousands of distinct CDR3 sequences listed, roughly 25% are singletons. Sequenced sample: PBMCs or a T cell subset sorted from them (not recorded which). The receptor source for this set is an adult woman who had mild COVID-19 (a few samples of this study predate the infection). Cell type and time point are not known.

The V call is TRBV6-5, the J call TRBJ2-7, with D possibly called TRBD1 or TRBD2 (5 bases each). The CDR3 consists of 16 residues. V was trimmed by 2 bases and J by 2 bases, leaving 16 bases between them. CDR1 MNHEY and CDR2 SVGAGI come from the germline V gene. CDR3 DNA sequence: TGTGCCAGCAGTTACAGTTCGGGACGGGTCACCTACGAGCAGTACTTC. It yields the protein CASSYSSGRVTYEQYF.

In this sample, this clonotype turned up a few times. The V and J genes are TRBV30 and TRBJ2-1; a possible D gene is TRBD1 (6 bases). Germline V gene data show CDR1 as GTSNPN and CDR2 as SVGIG (reference sequence). This CDR3 spans 14 amino acids. V lost 7 bases to trimming and J lost 10 bases, with 23 bases between them. The CDR3 coding sequence is TGTGCCTTAGAAACAGGGTGGTCTTCCGGAGAGCAGTTCTTC. This gives the protein CALETGWSSGEQFF.

V gene TRBV6-5 combines with J gene TRBJ1-2; D is unclear. CDR1 and CDR2 (germline): MNHEY, SVGAGI. This CDR3 is built from 13 residues. V was cut by 2 bases and J by 8 bases, with 12 bases left in between. The CDR3 DNA follows: TGTGCCAGCAGTTACCCCCGCGGCGAGGGCTACACCTTC. Its protein is CASSYPRGEGYTF.

This clonotype was observed a handful of times. This chain joins TRBV12-3 or TRBV12-4 and TRBJ1-2, with D hard to call. The CDR3 has 12 residues. V was shortened by 1 base and J by 4 bases, with 4 bases between the two germline ends. The CDR3 spells CASSLDFYGYTF. The CDR3 region has the DNA TGTGCCAGCAGTTTAGATTTCTATGGCTACACCTTC.

This clonotype was seen repeatedly, ten times or more. The J gene is TRBJ2-3, the V gene TRBV5-1, with TRBD1 matching 9 bases. V shed 2 bases and J 4 bases; nucleotides not matched to a gene: 11. CDR3 length equals 17 residues. Per germline, CDR1 SGHRS and CDR2 YFSETQ. The CDR3 sequence: CASSFAPTGGNPDTQYF. The DNA for the CDR3 is TGCGCCAGCAGCTTCGCCCCGACAGGGGGTAACCCAGATACGCAGTATTTT. Filled out from reference TRBV5-1 and TRBJ2-3, the complete variable domain reads KAGVTQTPRYLIKTRGQQVTLSCSPISGHRSVSWYQQTPGQGLQFLFEYFSETQRNKGNFPGRFSGRQFSNSRSEMNVSTLELGDSALYLCASSFAPTGGNPDTQYFGPGTRLTVL.

J is TRBJ2-2 and V is TRBV12-3 or TRBV12-4; TRBD1 matches at 8 bases. This CDR3 is built from 17 residues. J gave up 1 base and V 3 bases, and 7 bases lay outside the gene matches. The CDR3 spells CASSLTLGTGNTGELFF. The CDR3 DNA reads TGTGCCAGCAGTTTGACTCTGGGGACAGGGAACACCGGGGAGCTGTTTTTT.

The sample holds one count of this clonotype. The rearrangement links TRBV9 to TRBJ1-2; 8 bases match TRBD1. V trimming: 0 bases; J trimming: 6 bases; junction bases outside the gene matches: 10. This CDR3 has 16 amino acids. Germline CDR1 SGDLS, CDR2 YYNGEE. The DNA of the CDR3 is TGTGCCAGCAGCGTAGTAGCTTCCGGACAGGGCAATGGCTACACCTTC. Its translation is CASSVVASGQGNGYTF.

V and J are TRBV5-6 and TRBJ1-1, with D tentatively TRBD1 (5 bases). Germline V gene data show CDR1 as SGHDT and CDR2 as YYEEEE. The CDR3 covers 15 residues. Trimming took off 1 base at V and 1 base at J, with 11 bases between the two ends. The chain's CDR3 is CASSLLGHKNTEAFF. In nucleotides, the CDR3 is TGTGCCAGCAGCTTGCTCGGACATAAGAACACTGAAGCTTTCTTT.

This clonotype has at least ten counts. This chain joins TRBV7-8 and TRBJ2-3; 7 bases agree with TRBD2. Germline assignment: CDR1 SGHVS and CDR2 FQNEAQ. Trimming cost V 1 base and J 1 base; bases outside gene matches: 8. The CDR3 contains 17 residues. CDR3 sequence (DNA): TGTGCCAGCAGCTTAGTGTCTGCGGGAGCCCGCACAGATACGCAGTATTTT. As protein: CASSLVSAGARTDTQYF.

The rearrangement joins TRBV30 to TRBJ2-7; D not resolved. Trimming took 4 bases from V and 3 from J, leaving 16 bases between them. CDR3 length equals 14 residues. Germline lookup yields CDR1 GTSNPN and CDR2 SVGIG (reference sequence). The DNA for the CDR3 is TGTGCCTGGACCCCAGCCGGGCATAACTACGAGCAGTACTTC. Residues: CAWTPAGHNYEQYF.

The chain links TRBV9 to TRBJ1-2, with 8 bases identical to TRBD1. Germline lookup yields CDR1 SGDLS and CDR2 YYNGEE. CDR3 size: 12 residues. V lost 3 bases and J lost 8; bases outside the gene matches: 3. CDR3 bases: TGTGCCAGCAGCGCGGGACAGGAAGGCTACACCTTC. Its protein is CASSAGQEGYTF.

The chain couples TRBV20-1 to TRBJ2-3; TRBD2 agrees at 11 bases. Trimming removed 6 bases from V and 5 bases from J; junction bases left unmatched: 7. In germline, CDR1 is DFQATT, CDR2 SNEGSKA (reference sequence). CDR3 length: 14 amino acids. The CDR3, as DNA: TGCAGTGCAGATAGCGGGAGGGTGGGAGATACGCAGTATTTT. Its protein is CSADSGRVGDTQYF.

This clonotype appeared a few times. The rearrangement links TRBV6-1 to TRBJ2-1; D is perhaps TRBD2 (7 bases). CDR1 is MNHNS and CDR2 is SASEGT in the germline V gene. The CDR3 is 17 residues long. The V end lost 5 bases, the J end lost 7 bases, and 24 bases lay between the germline ends. CDR3 coding DNA: TGTGCCAGCAGTCTGAGGGGGGGCGGGGTTTCTAAGAATGAGCAGTTCTTC. Protein: CASSLRGGGVSKNEQFF.

This chain joins TRBV7-7 and TRBJ2-7, with a tentative D call TRBD2 (5 bases). The germline gives CDR1 SSHAT, CDR2 FNYEAQ (reference sequence). Trimming pared 4 bases from V and 0 bases from J, leaving 16 bases between. This CDR3 is built from 16 residues. In nucleotides, the CDR3 is TGTGCCAGCAGCTCATCTGACCGGCGGGTCTCCTACGAGCAGTACTTC. Translated, it gives CASSSSDRRVSYEQYF. The whole variable domain, remainder taken from reference TRBV7-7 and TRBJ2-7, is GAGVSQSPRYKVTKRGQDVTLRCDPISSHATLYWYQQALGQGPEFLTYFNYEAQPDKSGLPSDRFSAERPEGSISTLTIQRTEQRDSAMYRCASSSSDRRVSYEQYFGPGTRLTVT.

The table lists this clonotype with a count of one. This chain uses TRBV29-1 with TRBJ2-3; TRBD1 or TRBD2 may be the D gene (6 bases each). Germline V CDR1 and CDR2: SQVTM, ANQGSEA. V was cut by 0 bases and J by 0 bases, with 13 bases left in between. The CDR3 consists of 16 residues. CDR3 nucleotides: TGCAGCGTTGAAGATCTTAGGGGGGTGAGCACAGATACGCAGTATTTT. Protein product: CSVEDLRGVSTDTQYF.

This clonotype was detected only a few times. The chain recombines TRBV30 with TRBJ2-1; a weak D match, TRBD1 (5 bases). Trimming left V 2 bases short and J 6 bases short, with 8 bases between. Germline CDR1 and CDR2: GTSNPN and SVGIG (reference sequence). The CDR3 runs 12 residues. CDR3 DNA sequence: TGTGCCTGGAGTCCCAGGGTCAATGAGCAGTTCTTC. It codes for CAWSPRVNEQFF.

This clonotype came up many times. The chain couples TRBV7-9 to TRBJ2-2, with TRBD1 identical over 7 bases. The CDR3 extends over 16 amino acids. The V gene end was trimmed by 6 bases and the J gene end by 0 bases; junction bases not matched to a gene: 7. Per germline, CDR1 SEHNR and CDR2 FQNEAQ (reference sequence). DNA for the CDR3: TGTGCCAGCAGGAGAGCCGGGACAGCGAACACCGGGGAGCTGTTTTTT. Encoded protein: CASRRAGTANTGELFF.

This clonotype was seen a handful of times. The chain carries TRBV27 and TRBJ2-7, with D tentatively TRBD2 (5 bases). Germline CDR1 MNHEY, CDR2 SMNVEV (reference sequence). Trimming removed 3 bases at V and 1 base at J, with 13 bases between. The CDR3 spans 15 residues. In DNA form, the CDR3 reads TGTGCCAGCAGTTTTGTTAGCGTGGGTTCCTACGAGCAGTACTTC. This encodes CASSFVSVGSYEQYF.

The V call is TRBV7-9, the J call TRBJ2-1; D not certain. V lost 6 bases and J 7 bases, leaving 16 bases between the germline ends. The CDR3 is made up of 14 amino acids. In germline, CDR1 is SEHNR, CDR2 FQNEAQ (reference sequence). Here the CDR3 DNA reads TGTGCCAGCAGGACCATGGTTGGGTATAATGAGCAGTTCTTC. Its protein product is CASRTMVGYNEQFF. The whole variable domain, filled in from reference TRBV7-9 and TRBJ2-1, reads DTGVSQNPRHKITKRGQNVTFRCDPISEHNRLYWYRQTLGQGPEFLTYFQNEAQLEKSRLLSDRFSAERPKGSFSTLEIQRTEQGDSAMYLCASRTMVGYNEQFFGPGTRLTVL.

Notes on this clonotype: One junction end disagrees with the germline gene, perhaps due to a read error. The chain uses TRBV29-1 and TRBJ2-1; 12 positions match TRBD2. CDR3 size: 10 residues. From germline, CDR1 is SQVTM and CDR2 ANQGSEA. The CDR3 nucleotides are TGCAGCGTTGAAGGGACTAGCGGGATTTTC. Protein sequence: CSVEGTSGIF.

V usage is TRBV18 and J usage is TRBJ2-5; no firm D call. CDR3 size: 13 residues. Germline V lookup: CDR1 KGHSH, CDR2 LQKENI. Trimming removed 3 bases at V and 2 bases at J, with 7 bases between. CDR3: CASSPAGQETQYF. The CDR3 DNA reads TGTGCCAGCTCACCGGCAGGACAAGAGACCCAGTACTTC.

This clonotype has a single count. This rearrangement joins TRBV5-6 to TRBJ2-5; 7 bases match TRBD2. This CDR3 region has 15 residues. The germline gives CDR1 SGHDT, CDR2 YYEEEE. Trimming cost V 0 bases and J 5 bases; bases outside gene matches: 7. The CDR3 here is CASSLELALSETQYF. In DNA form, the CDR3 reads TGTGCCAGCAGCTTGGAACTAGCGCTTTCGGAGACCCAGTACTTC.

This chain connects TRBV12-5 to TRBJ2-1, with 9 bases that match TRBD2. The trim removed 2 bases at V and 5 bases at J, leaving 4 bases unmatched. CDR1 and CDR2 from the germline V gene are LGHNT and FRNRAP. This CDR3 is built from 15 residues. The CDR3 DNA sequence: TGTGCTAGTGGTTTGTTGGGACTAGCACACAATGAGCAGTTCTTC. Encoded protein: CASGLLGLAHNEQFF.

This chain joins TRBV20-1 and TRBJ1-5, with D unclear. The V gene's germline CDR1 is DFQATT and CDR2 SNEGSKA (reference sequence). Trimming stripped 2 bases from V and 4 bases from J, with 6 bases between. The CDR3 consists of 12 residues. CDR3 protein: CSARLLNQPQHF. CDR3 nucleotides: TGCAGTGCTAGACTGCTGAATCAGCCCCAGCATTTT.

V gene TRBV6-5 combines with J gene TRBJ2-1; possibly TRBD2 for D (5 bases). The CDR3 extends over 12 amino acids. Germline V lookup: CDR1 MNHEY, CDR2 SVGAGI. The V end was cut by 8 bases, the J end by 10 bases, with 15 bases between. CDR3 protein: CASGSALREQFF. The CDR3 DNA reads TGTGCCAGCGGGAGCGCTTTGCGAGAGCAGTTCTTC.

This chain joins TRBV27 and TRBJ2-1; TRBD1 might be the D (5 bases). Trimming pared 4 bases from V and 7 bases from J, leaving 17 bases between. Germline CDR1 MNHEY, CDR2 SMNVEV (reference sequence). The CDR3 consists of 15 residues. CDR3 nucleotide sequence: TGTGCCAGCAGTTCACCAACAGGACGGGTAAATGAGCAGTTCTTC. Translating it yields CASSSPTGRVNEQFF.

This sequence joins TRBV7-2 and TRBJ2-1; 12 nucleotides match TRBD1. The CDR3 loop spans 15 amino acids. J was trimmed by 8 bases and V by 5 bases; bases with no gene match: 7. In germline, CDR1 is SGHTA, CDR2 FQGNSA. The chain's CDR3 is CASSHRDRGRDEQFF. The DNA of the CDR3 is TGTGCCAGCAGCCACCGGGACAGGGGGCGGGATGAGCAGTTCTTC. Looking up the rest from reference TRBV7-2 and TRBJ2-1 gives the full variable domain: GAGVSQSPSNKVTEKGKDVELRCDPISGHTALYWYRQSLGQGLEFLIYFQGNSAPDKSGLPSDRFSAERTGGSVSTLTIQRTQQEDSAVYLCASSHRDRGRDEQFFGPGTRLTVL.

This clonotype was counted only a few times. The genes are TRBV6-5 and TRBJ1-2; 11 bases are a match to TRBD1. With 6 bases clipped from V and 4 bases from J, the junction kept 13 bases outside the gene matches. Germline loops: CDR1 MNHEY, CDR2 SVGAGI. The CDR3 is 17 amino acids. CDR3 nucleotides: TGTGCCAGCAGGCCAAGCGCCGGGACAGGGGGAAGCTATGGCTACACCTTC. The encoded protein is CASRPSAGTGGSYGYTF.

This clonotype has at least ten counts. The CDR3 bases are TGCGCCAGCAGCCTGGGACAACCTGCGGGCGAAAACATTCAGTACTTC. Protein sequence: CASSLGQPAGENIQYF. The genes are TRBV5-1 and TRBJ2-4; weak D call: TRBD1 (6 bases). V was pared by 4 bases and J by 5 bases, with 19 bases between. Germline V lookup: CDR1 SGHRS, CDR2 YFSETQ. The CDR3 loop spans 16 amino acids.

The CDR3 here is CASSPLEGLAGGPTGRTQYF. CDR3 nucleotide sequence: TGTGCCAGCTCACCACTCGAGGGACTAGCGGGAGGGCCAACCGGGCGGACCCAGTACTTC. The J gene is TRBJ2-5, the V gene TRBV18; 16 bases are a match to TRBD2. Looked up from germline, CDR1 is KGHSH and CDR2 is LQKENI. Trimming removed 1 base from V and 7 bases from J; junction bases left unmatched: 15. This CDR3 region has 20 residues.